Listed here are 19 T cell receptor beta chains from one sample, sequenced in a study of T-cell memory formation after mild COVID-19. TCRdb reprocessed the 5' RACE reads with MiXCR, giving one entry per CDR3 protein. The top ten hold roughly 23% of the sample, which has approximately 300,000 distinct CDR3 sequences, approximately 15% seen once. The material sequenced was PBMCs or a T cell subset sorted from them (not recorded which). The receptors originated from a man younger than 35 who had mild COVID-19 (a few samples of this study predate the infection). Cell type and time point are not known.

The gene calls are TRBV5-6 and TRBJ2-1; 9 bases agree with TRBD2. The CDR3 runs 16 residues. In germline, CDR1 is SGHDT, CDR2 YYEEEE. Trimming cost V 3 bases and J 0 bases; bases outside gene matches: 4. The CDR3 spells CASSWVSGSSYNEQFF. The CDR3 DNA sequence: TGTGCCAGCAGCTGGGTTAGCGGGAGCTCCTACAATGAGCAGTTCTTC.

At least ten counts were recorded for this clonotype. This chain links TRBV4-3 with TRBJ2-2; D gene unclear. The CDR3 loop spans 14 amino acids. Germline V gene data show CDR1 as LGHNA and CDR2 as YSLEER. Trimming shortened V by 0 bases and J by 4 bases, and 6 bases separated the two germline ends. In DNA, the CDR3 is TGCGCCAGCAGCCAAGAGGCCCGCACCGGGGAGCTGTTTTTT. Translating it yields CASSQEARTGELFF.

This clonotype has more than one count but fewer than ten. The CDR3 DNA reads as TGTGCCAGCAGCGCACAGGGGACTAACTATGGCTACACCTTC. Protein: CASSAQGTNYGYTF. The genes are TRBV9 and TRBJ1-2; 7 positions match TRBD1. The CDR3 has 14 residues. With 3 bases clipped from V and 0 bases from J, the junction kept 2 bases outside the gene matches. Per germline, CDR1 SGDLS and CDR2 YYNGEE.

A few counts support this clonotype. The V and J genes are TRBV12-3 or TRBV12-4 and TRBJ2-1; D may correspond to TRBD1 or TRBD2 (6 bases each). Between the trimmed V and J ends, which lost 5 bases and 3 bases, there was a span of 17 bases. The CDR3 contains 16 residues. CDR3 DNA sequence: TGTGCCAGCAGTGTCACAGGGACTTCTTTCTACAATGAGCAGTTCTTC. As protein: CASSVTGTSFYNEQFF.

This chain uses TRBV4-3 with TRBJ2-2, with D perhaps matching TRBD1 or TRBD2 (5 bases each). V was trimmed by 0 bases and J by 4 bases, leaving 27 bases between them. The CDR3 has 21 amino acids. Germline assignment: CDR1 LGHNA and CDR2 YSLEER. The CDR3 nucleotides are TGCGCCAGCAGCCAAGATTCGGCGAGGCAGGGAGATTTCCTAACCACCGGGGAGCTGTTTTTT. Protein: CASSQDSARQGDFLTTGELFF.

Notes on this clonotype: Compared with germline, one end of the junction differs, possibly owing to a read error. The chain combines TRBV11-1 with TRBJ2-2; a possible D gene is TRBD2 (5 bases). CDR3 size: 16 residues. Per the germline V gene, CDR1 is SGHAT and CDR2 is FQDESV (reference sequence). The DNA for the CDR3 is TGTGCCAACAGCCATGGCCGGGGTTGGGACACCGGGGAGCTGTTTTTT. As protein: CANSHGRGWDTGELFF.

This clonotype was observed at least ten times. The chain uses TRBV12-3 or TRBV12-4 and TRBJ1-1, with no clear D. Trimming removed 4 bases from V and 0 bases from J, with 6 bases in between. CDR3 length equals 13 residues. The CDR3 nucleotides read TGTGCCAGCAGTTCCCGCGTGAACACTGAAGCTTTCTTT. It is translated as CASSSRVNTEAFF.

This clonotype appeared many times. The V and J genes are TRBV29-1 and TRBJ2-1, with TRBD1 identical over 7 bases. Germline V gene lookup returns CDR1 SQVTM and CDR2 ANQGSEA. The J segment lost 0 bases and the V segment lost 3 bases, leaving 5 bases of the junction unmatched. The CDR3 loop spans 15 amino acids. The CDR3 region has the DNA TGCAGCGTTGAGGCTTCAGGGGGCTCCTACAATGAGCAGTTCTTC. Residues: CSVEASGGSYNEQFF.

The V call is TRBV30, the J call TRBJ1-2, with TRBD1 matching 7 bases. V lost 5 bases, J lost 4 bases, and 7 bases stayed unmatched. CDR3 length: 13 residues. Per the germline V gene, CDR1 is GTSNPN and CDR2 is SVGIG (reference sequence). Here the CDR3 reads CAWDRELSYGYTF. In DNA, the CDR3 is TGTGCCTGGGACAGGGAACTCTCCTATGGCTACACCTTC.

The rearrangement uses TRBV11-2 and TRBJ2-4, with 9 bases matching TRBD1. V lost 5 bases, J lost 1 base, and 18 bases stayed unmatched. The CDR3 runs to 20 residues. Per germline, CDR1 SGHAT and CDR2 FQNNGV. CDR3 amino acids: CASSLDLQGAGSRAKNIQYF. Written as DNA, the CDR3 is TGTGCCAGCAGCCTGGATTTACAGGGGGCAGGGTCGAGGGCCAAAAACATTCAGTACTTC.

The chain recombines TRBV4-2 with TRBJ2-1, with 8 bases that match TRBD1. This CDR3 region has 15 residues. Trimming took 7 bases from V and 7 from J; bases not matched to a gene: 12. Germline-derived CDR1 and CDR2 are LGHNA and YNFKEQ. The CDR3 nucleotides read TGTGCCAGCAAAGGGCAGGACAGGGTCAAAAATGAGCAGTTCTTC. Residues: CASKGQDRVKNEQFF.

This clonotype was seen at least ten times. The CDR3 is CSVVRDTPSYEQYF. CDR3 sequence (DNA): TGCAGCGTTGTCCGGGACACTCCCTCCTACGAGCAGTACTTC. The chain uses TRBV29-1 and TRBJ2-7, with D possibly being TRBD1 (6 bases). Trimming pared 4 bases from V and 0 bases from J, leaving 13 bases between. Germline CDR1 SQVTM, CDR2 ANQGSEA. The CDR3 covers 14 residues.

In the case of this clonotype: It may be a read error: a sequence one base away is much more abundant. The rearrangement uses TRBV7-9 and TRBJ1-1; D remains ambiguous. The CDR3 is 14 amino acids. Trimming removed 1 base at V and 1 base at J, with 7 bases between. Germline V CDR1 and CDR2: SEHNR, FQNEAQ (reference sequence). The CDR3: CASSLGHSNTEAFF. DNA for the CDR3: TGTGCCAGCAGCTTAGGACACTCGAACACTGAAGCTTTCTTT.

This clonotype was detected a few times. V usage is TRBV9 and J usage is TRBJ2-5; 9 bases map to TRBD2. V lost 1 base, J lost 5 bases, and 6 bases stayed unmatched. Germline V gene sequence: CDR1 SGDLS, CDR2 YYNGEE. The CDR3 runs 15 residues. The DNA of the CDR3 is TGTGCCAGCAGCGTATCCCCTAGCGGGGCGGAGACCCAGTACTTC. Protein product: CASSVSPSGAETQYF.

The gene calls are TRBV5-5 and TRBJ1-1; D is possibly TRBD1 (5 bases). Trimming took 0 bases from V and 12 from J, leaving 15 bases between them. Germline assignment: CDR1 SGHKS and CDR2 YYEKEE (reference sequence). The CDR3 is made up of 13 amino acids. CDR3 in DNA: TGTGCCAGCAGCTTGGGCAGGGTTCGTGTACCTTTCTTT. The encoded protein is CASSLGRVRVPFF.

The chain uses TRBV9 and TRBJ2-2; D could derive from TRBD1 or TRBD2 (6 bases each). Germline V gene lookup returns CDR1 SGDLS and CDR2 YYNGEE. This CDR3 spans 16 amino acids. V was pared by 0 bases and J by 1 base, with 10 bases between. The CDR3 here is CASSVVGGGNTGELFF. CDR3 DNA sequence: TGTGCCAGCAGCGTAGTTGGAGGGGGGAACACCGGGGAGCTGTTTTTT.

The sample holds a few counts of this clonotype. This chain joins TRBV11-2 and TRBJ2-6; TRBD1 matches at 9 bases. CDR3 length equals 17 residues. Germline V gives CDR1 SGHAT, CDR2 FQNNGV. The J segment lost 2 bases and the V segment lost 1 base, leaving 3 bases of the junction unmatched. This chain's CDR3 is CASSLVGDRAGANVLTF. CDR3 coding DNA: TGTGCCAGCAGCTTAGTCGGGGACAGGGCTGGGGCCAACGTCCTGACTTTC.

The chain employs TRBV7-3 and TRBJ2-1; 12 nucleotides agree with TRBD2. Germline CDR1 reads SGHTA; CDR2 reads FQGTGA. The junction had 6 bases not matched to a gene; V was cut back by 5 bases and J by 7 bases. The CDR3 totals 15 residues. CDR3 sequence reads: CASSLSTSGGNEQFF. For the CDR3, the DNA is TGTGCCAGCAGCCTCTCGACTAGCGGGGGAAATGAGCAGTTCTTC.

The rearrangement links TRBV5-1 to TRBJ1-1; tentatively, D is TRBD1 (5 bases). CDR3 length: 14 amino acids. Trimming left V 1 base short and J 3 bases short, with 10 bases between. Germline CDR1 reads SGHRS; CDR2 reads YFSETQ. In DNA form, the CDR3 reads TGCGCCAGCAGCTTGCAGGGAGTTGACACTGAAGCTTTCTTT. This sequence encodes CASSLQGVDTEAFF.